This is a list of T cell receptor beta chains from one sample in a study of CD8 T cells in ankylosing spondylitis. TCRdb passed the 5' RACE reads through MiXCR, listing each CDR3 protein once. The data contain under 150,000 distinct CDR3 sequences, about an eighth of them singletons. The sample was blood, either unsorted or a sorted T cell fraction (not recorded which). The receptors were gathered from a female donor with ankylosing spondylitis or in good health (not recorded which). Both conserved end residues are part of each CDR3. A D gene is named only where the DNA matches it firmly. Not all rows give a size; the values are once, few, many and, for expanded clones, a class.

size	V	D	J	CDR3	DNA
many	TRBV29-1	.	TRBJ1-2	CSAQGLRANYGYTF	TGCAGCGCCCAGGGACTGAGAGCTAACTATGGCTACACCTTC
few	TRBV5-1	.	TRBJ2-1	CASSSSLRGSEQFF	TGCGCCAGCAGCTCGAGCCTTAGGGGTTCTGAGCAGTTCTTC
many	TRBV12-3/TRBV12-4	.	TRBJ1-5	CASSLWGAGRQPQHF	TGTGCCAGCAGTTTGTGGGGGGCGGGTCGTCAGCCCCAGCATTTT
many	TRBV29-1	.	TRBJ2-1	CSVTGGEQFF	TGCAGCGTCACAGGTGGGGAGCAGTTCTTC
few	TRBV7-3	TRBD2	TRBJ2-1	CASSPEAGPYNEQFF	TGTGCCAGCAGCCCCGAAGCGGGGCCCTACAATGAGCAGTTCTTC
many	TRBV28	.	TRBJ1-6	CASSLTHSPLHF	TGTGCCAGCAGTTTGACGCATTCACCCCTCCACTTT
.	TRBV5-5	.	TRBJ2-6	CASSAQVSGANVLTF	TGTGCCAGCAGCGCACAGGTGTCTGGGGCCAACGTCCTGACTTTC
many	TRBV5-1	.	TRBJ1-1	CASSSVGGFEAFF	TGCGCCAGCAGCTCGGTGGGGGGTTTTGAAGCTTTCTTT
many	TRBV7-9	.	TRBJ1-1	CASSLGREAFF	TGTGCCAGCAGCTTAGGGCGGGAAGCTTTCTTT
many	TRBV30	TRBD1	TRBJ1-6	CAWSYVPDRAKSPLHF	TGTGCCTGGAGTTACGTCCCGGACAGGGCGAAATCACCCCTCCACTTT
few	TRBV7-9	.	TRBJ2-3	CASSPHDGSVETDTQYF	TGTGCCAGCAGCCCTCACGACGGGAGCGTGGAAACAGATACGCAGTATTTT
.	TRBV7-2	TRBD2	TRBJ2-1	CASSFSASGNEQFF	TGTGCCAGCAGCTTTTCCGCTAGCGGGAATGAGCAGTTCTTC
many	TRBV11-2	TRBD1	TRBJ2-1	CASSQGAFEQFF	TGTGCCAGCAGCCAGGGGGCCTTTGAGCAGTTCTTC
medium-sized	TRBV15	.	TRBJ2-1	CATSPLGASAILNEQFF	TGTGCCACCAGCCCCTTGGGGGCTAGCGCAATACTAAATGAGCAGTTCTTC
many	TRBV6-5	.	TRBJ2-2	CASSYGQSDTGELFF	TGTGCCAGCAGTTACGGCCAGTCCGACACCGGGGAGCTGTTTTTT
.	TRBV5-1	TRBD1	TRBJ2-7	CASSLTGQTYEQYF	TGCGCCAGCAGCTTAACGGGACAGACCTACGAGCAGTACTTC
many	TRBV21-1	.	TRBJ1-6	CASIGTGAYNSPLHF	TGTGCCAGCATCGGGACAGGGGCTTATAATTCACCCCTCCACTTT
.	TRBV5-1	.	TRBJ2-3	CASSGPGTYTDTQYF	TGCGCCAGCAGCGGCCCCGGGACTTACACAGATACGCAGTATTTT
many	TRBV12-3/TRBV12-4	.	TRBJ2-1	CASSFPLLEQFF	TGTGCCAGCAGTTTCCCGTTACTAGAGCAGTTCTTC
few	TRBV7-2	.	TRBJ1-1	CASSTRWVNTEAFF	TGTGCCAGCAGCACCCGGTGGGTGAACACTGAAGCTTTCTTT
many	TRBV11-2	.	TRBJ2-1	CASSLVGVTF	TGTGCCAGCAGCTTAGTCGGCGTTACCTTC
.	TRBV27	TRBD1	TRBJ1-1	CASSRTGVEEAFF	TGTGCCAGCAGTAGGACAGGGGTGGAGGAAGCTTTCTTT
few	TRBV5-1	.	TRBJ2-1	CASSLDQGTGEQFF	TGCGCCAGCAGCTTGGACCAGGGAACAGGGGAGCAGTTCTTC
many	TRBV12-3/TRBV12-4	TRBD1	TRBJ1-1	CASTPRTGPNTEAFF	TGTGCCAGCACTCCCAGGACAGGGCCGAACACTGAAGCTTTCTTT
many	TRBV7-8	TRBD2	TRBJ2-1	CASSLANLAGVTEQFF	TGTGCCAGCAGCTTAGCGAATCTAGCGGGAGTCACTGAGCAGTTCTTC
.	TRBV20-1	.	TRBJ2-5	CSASTVRQETQYF	TGCAGTGCTAGCACCGTTAGACAAGAGACCCAGTACTTC
few	TRBV7-2	.	TRBJ1-2	CASTSQGGAYGYTF	TGTGCCAGCACTTCCCAGGGCGGAGCATATGGCTACACCTTC
.	TRBV14	TRBD2	TRBJ2-1	CASSQDVTSGGAEQFF	TGTGCCAGCAGCCAAGATGTGACTAGCGGGGGGGCAGAGCAGTTCTTC
many	TRBV11-2	TRBD1	TRBJ2-1	CASSLAWTGWNEQFF	TGTGCCAGCAGCTTAGCTTGGACAGGCTGGAATGAGCAGTTCTTC
.	TRBV5-1	.	TRBJ1-2	CASSLGLMGYGYTF	TGCGCCAGCAGCTTGGGCCTTATGGGCTATGGCTACACCTTC
many	TRBV20-1	.	TRBJ1-1	CSAEGTGNAEAFF	TGCAGTGCGGAGGGAACGGGGAACGCTGAAGCTTTCTTT
.	TRBV7-7	TRBD2	TRBJ2-7	CASSQREGLYEQYF	TGTGCCAGCAGTCAGCGGGAGGGCCTCTACGAGCAGTACTTC
many	TRBV9	.	TRBJ2-7	CASSPTTGTYEQYF	TGTGCCAGCAGCCCCACGACAGGAACCTACGAGCAGTACTTC
many	TRBV20-1	TRBD1	TRBJ1-6	CSAGWGQPNSPLHF	TGCAGTGCTGGATGGGGACAGCCTAATTCACCCCTCCACTTT
many	TRBV19	.	TRBJ2-7	CASGWGRQKQGEQYF	TGTGCCAGTGGCTGGGGCCGGCAGAAGCAGGGCGAGCAGTACTTC
many	TRBV5-1	TRBD1	TRBJ1-2	CASSFRPTSTGSNYGYTF	TGCGCCAGCAGCTTTAGACCAACTTCGACAGGGAGTAACTATGGCTACACCTTC
many	TRBV3-1	TRBD2	TRBJ2-1	CASSPLGLAGGDEQFF	TGTGCCAGCAGCCCTCTCGGACTAGCGGGAGGCGATGAGCAGTTCTTC
many	TRBV10-3	.	TRBJ2-5	CAISAPLETQYF	TGTGCCATCAGCGCGCCATTAGAGACCCAGTACTTC